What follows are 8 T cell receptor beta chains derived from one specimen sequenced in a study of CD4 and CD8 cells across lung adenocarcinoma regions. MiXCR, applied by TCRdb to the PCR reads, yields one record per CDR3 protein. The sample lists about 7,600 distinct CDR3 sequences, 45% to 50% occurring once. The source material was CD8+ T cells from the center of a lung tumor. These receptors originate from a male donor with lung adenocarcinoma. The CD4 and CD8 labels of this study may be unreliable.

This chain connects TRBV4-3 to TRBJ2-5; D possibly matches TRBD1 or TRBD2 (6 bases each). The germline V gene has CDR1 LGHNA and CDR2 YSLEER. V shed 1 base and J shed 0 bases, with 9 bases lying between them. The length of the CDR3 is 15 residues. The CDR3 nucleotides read TGCGCCAGCAGCCAAGCGAGGGGGGACCAAGAGACCCAGTACTTC. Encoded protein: CASSQARGDQETQYF.

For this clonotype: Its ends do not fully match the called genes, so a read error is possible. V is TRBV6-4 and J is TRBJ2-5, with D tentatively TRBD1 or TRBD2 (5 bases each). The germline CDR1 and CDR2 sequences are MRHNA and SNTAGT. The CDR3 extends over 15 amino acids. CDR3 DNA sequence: TGTGCCGGCGGTGACCGGGGACGAGGCAAAGATACCCAGTACTTC. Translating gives CAGGDRGRGKDTQYF.

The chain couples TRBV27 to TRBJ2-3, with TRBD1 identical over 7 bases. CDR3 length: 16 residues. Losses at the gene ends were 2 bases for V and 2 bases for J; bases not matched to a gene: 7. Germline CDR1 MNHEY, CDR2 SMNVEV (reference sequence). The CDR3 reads CASSLVGTALTDTQYF. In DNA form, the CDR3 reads TGTGCCAGCAGTTTAGTCGGGACAGCCCTCACAGATACGCAGTATTTT.

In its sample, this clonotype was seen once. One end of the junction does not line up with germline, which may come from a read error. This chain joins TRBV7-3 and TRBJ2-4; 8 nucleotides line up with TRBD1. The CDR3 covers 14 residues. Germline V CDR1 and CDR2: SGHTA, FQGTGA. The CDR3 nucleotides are TGTGCCAGCAGCCCTCAATTGGGGGACAGGCCCCTTTCCTTC. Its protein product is CASSPQLGDRPLSF.

CDR3 coding DNA: TGTGCCACCAGCAGAGATCTAGGGACGGGGTACAATGAGCAGTTCTTC. This codes for CATSRDLGTGYNEQFF. This chain uses TRBV15 with TRBJ2-1; D may be TRBD1 or TRBD2 (5 bases each). This CDR3 region has 16 residues. With 0 bases removed from V and 4 bases from J, the gap between germline ends came to 13 bases. Germline V gene sequence: CDR1 LNHNV, CDR2 YYDKDF (reference sequence).

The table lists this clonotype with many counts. CDR3 DNA: TGTGCCAGCACGGCCAACCGACAGGGGACCTTCGGGGAGCAGTTCTTC. It encodes CASTANRQGTFGEQFF. The chain links TRBV6-1 to TRBJ2-1; 8 bases align to TRBD1. The CDR3 extends over 16 amino acids. The germline gives CDR1 MNHNS, CDR2 SASEGT. The V and J ends lost 7 bases and 10 bases, in that order; junction bases with no gene match: 18.

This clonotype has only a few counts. The CDR3 nucleotides read TGTGCCAGCAGTTTAGAGGGACTTTCTGGGGGGAATGAGCAGTTCTTC. This codes for CASSLEGLSGGNEQFF. This chain connects TRBV12-3 or TRBV12-4 to TRBJ2-1, with D perhaps TRBD2 (6 bases). V lost 1 base and J lost 7, with 17 bases in between. The CDR3 runs 16 residues.

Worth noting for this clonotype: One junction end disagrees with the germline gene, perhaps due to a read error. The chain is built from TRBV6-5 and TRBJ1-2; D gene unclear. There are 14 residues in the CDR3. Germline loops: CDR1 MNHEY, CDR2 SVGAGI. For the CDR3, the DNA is TGTGCCAACAGTTACAGCACGCTGGACTATGGCTACACCTTC. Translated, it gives CANSYSTLDYGYTF.